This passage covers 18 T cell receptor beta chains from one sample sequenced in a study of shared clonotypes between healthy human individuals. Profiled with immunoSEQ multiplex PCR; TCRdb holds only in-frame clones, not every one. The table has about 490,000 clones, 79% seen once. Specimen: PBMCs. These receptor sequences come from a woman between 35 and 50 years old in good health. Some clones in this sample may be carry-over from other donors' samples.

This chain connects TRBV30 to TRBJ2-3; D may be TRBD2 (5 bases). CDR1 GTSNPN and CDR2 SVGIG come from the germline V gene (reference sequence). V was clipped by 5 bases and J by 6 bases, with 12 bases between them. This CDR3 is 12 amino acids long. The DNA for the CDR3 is TGTGCCTGGGCCTGGGGAGCGGATACGCAGTATTTT. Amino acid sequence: CAWAWGADTQYF.

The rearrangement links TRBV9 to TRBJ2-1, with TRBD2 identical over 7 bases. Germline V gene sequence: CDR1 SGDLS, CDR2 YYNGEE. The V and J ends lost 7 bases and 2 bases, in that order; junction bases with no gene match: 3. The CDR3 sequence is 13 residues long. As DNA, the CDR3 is TGTGCCAGCGGGCGGGAGACCTACAATGAGCAGTTCTTC. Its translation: CASGRETYNEQFF.

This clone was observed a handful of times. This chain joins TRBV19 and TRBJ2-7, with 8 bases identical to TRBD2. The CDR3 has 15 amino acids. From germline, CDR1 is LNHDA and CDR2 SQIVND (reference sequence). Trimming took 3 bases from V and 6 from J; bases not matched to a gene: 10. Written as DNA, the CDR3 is TGTGCCAGTAGTATCGAACCGGGACTAGTTTTCGAGCAGTACTTC. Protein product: CASSIEPGLVFEQYF.

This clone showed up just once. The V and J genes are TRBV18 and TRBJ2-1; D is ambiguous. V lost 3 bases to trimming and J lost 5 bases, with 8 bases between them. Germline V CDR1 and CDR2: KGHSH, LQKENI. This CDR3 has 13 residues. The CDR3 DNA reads TGTGCCAGCTCACCGATCCGAGACAATGAGCAGTTCTTC. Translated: CASSPIRDNEQFF.

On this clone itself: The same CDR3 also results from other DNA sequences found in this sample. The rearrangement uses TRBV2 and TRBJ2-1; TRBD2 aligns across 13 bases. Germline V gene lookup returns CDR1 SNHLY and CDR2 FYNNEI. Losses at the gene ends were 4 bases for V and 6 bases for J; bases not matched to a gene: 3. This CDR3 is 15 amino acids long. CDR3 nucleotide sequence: TGTGCCAGCAGTGCGGGACTAGCGGGGACCAATGAGCAGTTCTTC. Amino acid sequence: CASSAGLAGTNEQFF.

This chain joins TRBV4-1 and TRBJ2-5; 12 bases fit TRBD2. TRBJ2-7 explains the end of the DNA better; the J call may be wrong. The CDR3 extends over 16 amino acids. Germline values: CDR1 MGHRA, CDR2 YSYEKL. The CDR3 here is CASSHQTSGRIHEQYF. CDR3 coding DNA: TGCGCCAGCAGCCACCAAACTAGCGGGAGGATCCACGAGCAGTACTTC.

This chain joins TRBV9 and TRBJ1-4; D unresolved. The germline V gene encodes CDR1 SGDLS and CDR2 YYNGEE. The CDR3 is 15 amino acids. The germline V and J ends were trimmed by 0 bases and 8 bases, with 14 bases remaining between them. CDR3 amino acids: CASSVGTEFWEKLFF. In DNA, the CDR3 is TGTGCCAGCAGCGTAGGGACGGAATTTTGGGAAAAACTGTTTTTT. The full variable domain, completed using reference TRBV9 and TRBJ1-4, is DSGVTQTPKHLITATGQRVTLRCSPRSGDLSVYWYQQSLDQGLQFLIQYYNGEERAKGNILERFSAQQFPDLHSELNLSSLELGDSALYFCASSVGTEFWEKLFFGSGTQLSVL.

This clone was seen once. For the CDR3, the DNA is TGTGCCAGCAGCCCGAGTGGGGAGCGGACGAACACCGGGGAGCTGTTTTTT. It codes for CASSPSGERTNTGELFF. The chain links TRBV5-6 to TRBJ2-2, with a possible D match to TRBD2 (5 bases). From germline, CDR1 is SGHDT and CDR2 YYEEEE. The CDR3 totals 17 residues. V shed 4 bases and J shed 0 bases, with 16 bases lying between them.

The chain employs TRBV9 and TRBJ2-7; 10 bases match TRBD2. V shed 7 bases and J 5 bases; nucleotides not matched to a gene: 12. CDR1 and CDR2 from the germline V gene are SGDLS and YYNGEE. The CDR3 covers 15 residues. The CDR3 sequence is CASGLTGTSVNEQYF. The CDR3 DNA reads TGTGCCAGCGGCCTTACAGGGACTAGCGTAAACGAGCAGTACTTC.

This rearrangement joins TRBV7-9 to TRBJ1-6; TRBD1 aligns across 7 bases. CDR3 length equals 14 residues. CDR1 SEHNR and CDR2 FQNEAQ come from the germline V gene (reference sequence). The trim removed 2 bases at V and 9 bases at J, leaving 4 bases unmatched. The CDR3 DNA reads TGTGCCAGCAGCTTAACAGGGGAGAGTTCACCCCTCCACTTT. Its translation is CASSLTGESSPLHF.

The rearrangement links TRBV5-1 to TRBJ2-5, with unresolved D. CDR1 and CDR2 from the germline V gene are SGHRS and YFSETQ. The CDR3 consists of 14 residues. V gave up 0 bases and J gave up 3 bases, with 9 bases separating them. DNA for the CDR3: TGCGCCAGCAGCTTGGTCGCCAGAGAAGAGACCCAGTACTTC. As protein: CASSLVAREETQYF.

CDR3 region: CATSGGGGEGAFF. CDR3 bases: TGTGCCACGTCGGGGGGGGGCGGAGAGGGAGCTTTCTTT. The chain joins TRBV30 to TRBJ1-1, with D perhaps TRBD1 (6 bases). CDR3 length: 13 residues. Germline V gene sequence: CDR1 GTSNPN, CDR2 SVGIG (reference sequence). V lost 8 bases and J 10 bases, leaving 23 bases between the germline ends.

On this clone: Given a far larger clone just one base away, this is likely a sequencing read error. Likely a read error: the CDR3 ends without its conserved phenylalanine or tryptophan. CDR3 in DNA: TGTGCCAGCAGCTTACAGGGGGATCAGCCCCAGCATTCT. Translation gives CASSLQGDQPQHS. V and J are TRBV7-9 and TRBJ1-5, with TRBD1 matching 7 bases. The CDR3 consists of 13 residues. The V segment lost 2 bases and the J segment 5 bases; nucleotides outside the gene matches: 0. From germline, CDR1 is SEHNR and CDR2 FQNEAQ (reference sequence).

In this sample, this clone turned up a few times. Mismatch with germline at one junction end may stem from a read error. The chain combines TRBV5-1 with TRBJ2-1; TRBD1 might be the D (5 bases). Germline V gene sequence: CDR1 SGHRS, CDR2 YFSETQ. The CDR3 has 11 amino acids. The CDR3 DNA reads TGTGCCAGCAGCTTGGGCCCAGGGAAGTTCTTC. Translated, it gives CASSLGPGKFF.

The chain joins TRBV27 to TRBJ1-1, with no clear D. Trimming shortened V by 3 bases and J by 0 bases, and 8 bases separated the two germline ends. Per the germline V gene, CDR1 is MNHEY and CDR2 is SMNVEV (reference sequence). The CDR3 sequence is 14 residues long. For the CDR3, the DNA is TGTGCCAGCAGTTTCAACCGGGTGAACACTGAAGCTTTCTTT. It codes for CASSFNRVNTEAFF.

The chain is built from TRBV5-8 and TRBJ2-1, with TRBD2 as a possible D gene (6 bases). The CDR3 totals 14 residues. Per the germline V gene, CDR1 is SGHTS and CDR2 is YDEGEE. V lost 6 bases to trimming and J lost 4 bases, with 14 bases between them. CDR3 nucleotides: TGTGCCAGCAATCGGGAGTCGGGATACAATGAGCAGTTCTTC. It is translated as CASNRESGYNEQFF.

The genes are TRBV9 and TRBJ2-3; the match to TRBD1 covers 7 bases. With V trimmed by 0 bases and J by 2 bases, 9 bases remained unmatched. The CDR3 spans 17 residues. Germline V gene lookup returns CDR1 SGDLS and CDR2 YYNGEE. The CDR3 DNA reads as TGTGCCAGCAGCGTAGATGGTGCAGGGGGTACCACAGATACGCAGTATTTT. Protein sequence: CASSVDGAGGTTDTQYF.

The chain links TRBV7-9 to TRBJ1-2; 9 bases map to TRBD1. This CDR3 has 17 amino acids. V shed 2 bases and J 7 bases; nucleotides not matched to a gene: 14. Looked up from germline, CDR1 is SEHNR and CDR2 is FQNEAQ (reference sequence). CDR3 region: CASSLWDRASRVGGYTF. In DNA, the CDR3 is TGTGCCAGCAGCTTATGGGACAGGGCGTCTCGGGTAGGTGGCTACACCTTC.